There are a few counts of the clone carrying this T cell receptor (beta chain). The record originates from a study of regulatory T cells in long-lasting Graves disease. Indicated time point: newly diagnosed GD, antithyroid drugs for less than 3 months. Scientists built the TCR library using RNA that was extracted from PBMCs. Trimming took 0 bases from V and 5 from J, leaving 14 bases between them. Germline CDR1 is SGDLS and CDR2 is YYNGEE. The CDR3 spans 15 residues. Sequencing libraries for TCR beta were prepared with iRepertoire HTBI primers and Arm-PCR of CDR3 regions. TCRdb re-called the multiplex PCR reads with MiXCR, one entry per CDR3 protein. This sample has about 440,000 distinct CDR3 sequences, with 16% found just once. These same records also appear under a second study, on T cells in Graves' hyperthyroidism and ophthalmopathy.

V gene TRBV9 combines with J gene TRBJ1-2, with D perhaps matching TRBD1 (5 bases). Material: peripheral blood mononuclear cells (PBMCs), obtained at new diagnosis, from a patient treated with antithyroid drugs. The TCR originated in a woman aged 30 to 39 with Graves disease. The CDR3 DNA reads as TGTGCCAGCAGCGTAGACTCAGCAGGGAGGTATGGCTACACCTTC. As protein: CASSVDSAGRYGYTF.